This T cell receptor (beta chain) was captured by sequencing in a study of blood T cell repertoires in COVID-19. Study-level background: The origin of the acute and convalescent COVID-19 samples was the United States, Italy and Spain. Sample material is recorded as cDNA or gDNA derived from T cells, B-cell-depleted T cells, or PBMCs.

CDR3 size: 12 residues. Germline-derived CDR1 and CDR2 are KGHDR and SFDVKD. V lost 11 bases and J lost 8; bases outside the gene matches: 9. Original methodology: Estimation of nucleated cell counts relied on the amplification of reference gene primers. Using immunoSEQ multiplex PCR, the repertoire was profiled, and TCRdb retains in-frame clones only, with some absent. The V and J calls and clone size were taken over from that table, and D and trimming were inferred from the DNA. The table lists about 49,000 clones, around 82% of them singletons. Sequencing input: peripheral blood. This sequence originates from a woman aged 60-70 years with acute or convalescent COVID-19. The chain links TRBV24-1 to TRBJ1-1, with TRBD1 matching over 8 bases. The CDR3 DNA sequence: TGTGCCAGCAGCGGTAGGACAGGGGAAGCTTTCTTT. Amino acid sequence: CASSGRTGEAFF.